The 26 T cell receptor beta chains given below trace back to one sample, sequenced in a study of T cells after yellow fever vaccination. TCRdb used MiXCR to reprocess the 5' RACE reads, holding one entry per CDR3 protein. The table has some 420,000 distinct CDR3 sequences, roughly 20% seen once. Specimen: PBMCs, collected before the yellow fever booster vaccination. The receptors come from a man in his late teens or twenties who received the YFV17D yellow fever vaccine.

This clonotype was counted between two and nine times. The rearrangement links TRBV12-3 or TRBV12-4 to TRBJ2-3, with D unresolved. This CDR3 spans 17 amino acids. Trimming shortened V by 1 base and J by 1 base, and 15 bases separated the two germline ends. CDR3 DNA sequence: TGTGCCAGCAGTTTAGGTATTTTTGGCAGCGGCACAGATACGCAGTATTTT. Translated: CASSLGIFGSGTDTQYF.

This clonotype was observed a few times. The genes are TRBV27 and TRBJ2-7; 7 nucleotides agree with TRBD2. Germline CDR1 and CDR2: MNHEY and SMNVEV (reference sequence). V gave up 2 bases and J gave up 6 bases; unmatched junction bases: 7. The CDR3 length is 14 residues. CDR3 DNA sequence: TGTGCCAGCAGTTTACGCGGGGGTGCCCGCGAGCAGTACTTC. This gives the protein CASSLRGGAREQYF.

This clonotype was seen more than once but under ten times. V is TRBV5-1 and J is TRBJ1-2; no firm D call. Germline assignment: CDR1 SGHRS and CDR2 YFSETQ. This CDR3 region has 14 residues. The V gene lost 2 bases and the J gene lost 4 bases, with 12 bases spanning the gap. CDR3 sequence: CASSFGGPSYGYTF. The DNA for the CDR3 is TGCGCCAGCAGCTTTGGCGGGCCTAGCTATGGCTACACCTTC. The full variable domain, with the rest looked up from reference TRBV5-1 and TRBJ1-2, is KAGVTQTPRYLIKTRGQQVTLSCSPISGHRSVSWYQQTPGQGLQFLFEYFSETQRNKGNFPGRFSGRQFSNSRSEMNVSTLELGDSALYLCASSFGGPSYGYTFGSGTRLTVV.

A few counts support this clonotype. This sequence joins TRBV15 and TRBJ2-7, with 7 bases that match TRBD1. J was trimmed by 3 bases and V by 3 bases; bases with no gene match: 8. The CDR3 is 15 residues long. Germline V gene lookup returns CDR1 LNHNV and CDR2 YYDKDF (reference sequence). Here the CDR3 reads CATSRVRDSRYEQYF. CDR3 in DNA: TGTGCCACCAGCAGGGTCCGGGACAGCCGCTACGAGCAGTACTTC.

The chain recombines TRBV4-3 with TRBJ1-3; 7 bases map to TRBD1. The CDR3 runs 16 residues. Germline V gives CDR1 LGHNA, CDR2 YSLEER. The ends lost 0 bases at V and 3 bases at J; junction bases unmatched: 5. The CDR3 sequence is CASSQEKGAYGNTIYF. Here the CDR3 DNA reads TGCGCCAGCAGCCAAGAAAAGGGGGCTTATGGAAACACCATATATTTT.

Ten or more counts support this clonotype. The gene calls are TRBV6-5 and TRBJ2-1; 11 bases are shared with TRBD1. Looked up from germline, CDR1 is MNHEY and CDR2 is SVGAGI. The CDR3 extends over 15 amino acids. V lost 4 bases and J lost 9; bases outside the gene matches: 8. The CDR3 DNA sequence: TGTGCCAGCAGTTTTCGCGGGACAGGGGGGGGTGAGCAGTTCTTC. Translation gives CASSFRGTGGGEQFF.

This clonotype came up a few times. CDR3 protein: CASSETLFPRTDNYEQYV. The DNA of the CDR3 is TGTGCCAGCAGTGAAACTTTGTTTCCGCGGACAGACAACTACGAGCAGTACGTC. The chain is built from TRBV6-1 and TRBJ2-7; possible D gene TRBD1, 6 bases. CDR1 and CDR2 (germline): MNHNS, SASEGT. The CDR3 sequence is 18 residues long. Trimming left V 2 bases short and J 3 bases short, with 23 bases between.

This clonotype has just a few counts. The V and J genes are TRBV20-1 and TRBJ1-2, with 8 bases matching TRBD1. J gave up 5 bases and V 6 bases, and 11 bases lay outside the gene matches. CDR1 and CDR2 from the germline V gene are DFQATT and SNEGSKA (reference sequence). This CDR3 is 14 amino acids long. CDR3 region: CSAGQGAWVYGYTF. CDR3 in DNA: TGCAGTGCCGGGCAGGGGGCTTGGGTTTATGGCTACACCTTC.

The sample holds a few counts of this clonotype. The J gene is TRBJ2-3, the V gene TRBV27; D unresolved. The CDR3 runs 13 residues. The V and J ends lost 5 bases and 6 bases respectively, with 12 bases between them. Germline V gene data show CDR1 as MNHEY and CDR2 as SMNVEV (reference sequence). CDR3 amino acids: CASSLGSGDTQYF. The DNA for the CDR3 is TGTGCCAGCAGTCTAGGGTCTGGGGATACGCAGTATTTT.

The rearrangement uses TRBV7-2 and TRBJ1-1; no firm D call. Between the trimmed V and J ends, which lost 6 bases and 1 base, there was a span of 12 bases. Per the germline V gene, CDR1 is SGHTA and CDR2 is FQGNSA. The CDR3 is made up of 14 amino acids. The CDR3 coding sequence is TGTGCCAGCAGACTAAACCCCGGGAACACTGAAGCTTTCTTT. Its protein is CASRLNPGNTEAFF.

This chain connects TRBV28 to TRBJ1-5; D might be TRBD1 (6 bases). The germline V and J ends were trimmed by 10 bases and 7 bases, with 17 bases remaining between them. This CDR3 has 13 amino acids. Germline V gene lookup returns CDR1 MDHEN and CDR2 SYDVKM. CDR3 sequence reads: CATLQSGEQPQHF. In DNA form, the CDR3 reads TGTGCCACCCTTCAGTCAGGGGAACAGCCCCAGCATTTT.

The chain combines TRBV6-5 with TRBJ2-5, with 9 bases lining up with TRBD2. After removal of 6 bases from V and 2 bases from J, the junction contained 7 bases not matched to a gene. CDR3 length: 15 amino acids. Germline V CDR1 and CDR2: MNHEY, SVGAGI. The CDR3 DNA follows: TGTGCCAGCAGCCAGCTAGCGGGGCTTCAAGAGACCCAGTACTTC. Its protein product is CASSQLAGLQETQYF.

This chain joins TRBV15 and TRBJ2-2, with D possibly matching TRBD2 (6 bases). This CDR3 comprises 17 residues. Looked up from germline, CDR1 is LNHNV and CDR2 is YYDKDF (reference sequence). Trimming pared 0 bases from V and 3 bases from J, leaving 14 bases between. The CDR3 coding sequence is TGTGCCACCAGCAGAGAGGTTTGGAGGGGAGACACCGGGGAGCTGTTTTTT. Protein: CATSREVWRGDTGELFF.

This clonotype was picked up a small number of times. V is TRBV15 and J is TRBJ2-5; TRBD1 agrees at 8 bases. In germline, CDR1 is LNHNV, CDR2 YYDKDF (reference sequence). The CDR3 has 16 amino acids. J gave up 4 bases and V 8 bases, and 15 bases lay outside the gene matches. CDR3 region: CATGQGGFVGGETQYF. The CDR3 DNA is TGTGCCACCGGACAGGGAGGATTCGTTGGAGGAGAGACCCAGTACTTC.

The V and J genes are TRBV4-1 and TRBJ1-6; D is unresolved. Germline V lookup: CDR1 MGHRA, CDR2 YSYEKL. The CDR3 loop spans 14 amino acids. V was trimmed by 1 base and J by 13 bases, leaving 14 bases between them. The CDR3 reads CASSQVTTRKPLHF. The CDR3 coding sequence is TGCGCCAGCAGCCAAGTTACCACCCGGAAGCCCCTCCACTTT.

The gene calls are TRBV7-2 and TRBJ2-2, with D perhaps matching TRBD2 (6 bases). The germline V gene encodes CDR1 SGHTA and CDR2 FQGNSA. Trimming left V 5 bases short and J 5 bases short, with 18 bases between. This CDR3 region has 16 residues. CDR3 in amino acids: CASSTRTEGSTGELFF. The CDR3 bases are TGTGCCAGCAGCACCAGGACGGAGGGGTCGACCGGGGAGCTGTTTTTT.

There are many counts of this clonotype. This chain links TRBV29-1 with TRBJ2-1, with TRBD1 identical over 9 bases. The CDR3 has 12 amino acids. Germline values: CDR1 SQVTM, CDR2 ANQGSEA. The V gene end was trimmed by 7 bases and the J gene end by 6 bases; junction bases not matched to a gene: 4. This CDR3 reads CSANRGRNEQFF. The CDR3 nucleotides read TGCAGCGCAAACAGGGGGCGCAATGAGCAGTTCTTC.

This chain connects TRBV5-1 to TRBJ2-4; D tentatively fits TRBD1 or TRBD2 (5 bases each). CDR1 is SGHRS, CDR2 YFSETQ, per germline. The CDR3 spans 13 residues. V lost 2 bases to trimming and J lost 7 bases, with 10 bases between them. This CDR3 reads CASSFGWGNIQYF. The CDR3 coding sequence is TGCGCCAGCAGCTTCGGATGGGGGAACATTCAGTACTTC.

This clonotype was seen a few times. V and J are TRBV7-9 and TRBJ1-1; tentative D call: TRBD1 (6 bases). V gave up 5 bases and J gave up 1 base, with 8 bases separating them. CDR3 size: 13 residues. The germline gives CDR1 SEHNR, CDR2 FQNEAQ (reference sequence). This CDR3 reads CASSKGGNTEAFF. The CDR3 DNA reads as TGTGCCAGCAGCAAAGGGGGGAACACTGAAGCTTTCTTT.

The rearrangement joins TRBV7-9 to TRBJ1-5; tentative D call: TRBD1 (5 bases). The CDR3 is 16 amino acids. V was trimmed by 5 bases and J by 0 bases, leaving 14 bases between them. Germline CDR1 reads SEHNR; CDR2 reads FQNEAQ (reference sequence). The CDR3 here is CASSLGAGGSNQPQHF. The CDR3 nucleotides read TGTGCCAGCAGCCTAGGCGCGGGGGGTAGCAATCAGCCCCAGCATTTT.

The gene calls are TRBV7-9 and TRBJ1-2, with D possibly matching TRBD1 (6 bases). V was clipped by 6 bases and J by 7 bases, with 15 bases between them. This CDR3 is built from 13 residues. Germline V gives CDR1 SEHNR, CDR2 FQNEAQ (reference sequence). The CDR3 DNA sequence: TGTGCCAGCAGTCTACAGGGCTTTGCTGGCTACACCTTC. As protein: CASSLQGFAGYTF.

This chain uses TRBV6-6 with TRBJ2-2, with 14 bases that match TRBD2. The ends lost 4 bases at V and 4 bases at J; junction bases unmatched: 5. The CDR3 consists of 17 residues. The germline V gene has CDR1 MNHNY and CDR2 SVGAGI (reference sequence). CDR3 DNA sequence: TGTGCCAGCAGTTCGACTAGCGGGGGGGCCACCACCGGGGAGCTGTTTTTT. This encodes CASSSTSGGATTGELFF.

This clonotype showed up just a few times. The chain employs TRBV20-1 and TRBJ1-2; a weak D match, TRBD1 (6 bases). CDR1 is DFQATT, CDR2 SNEGSKA, per germline (reference sequence). The germline V and J ends were trimmed by 3 bases and 3 bases, with 17 bases remaining between them. The length of the CDR3 is 15 residues. The CDR3 DNA reads TGCAGTGCTAGGGGGACACCCGCCTCGGACTATGGCTACACCTTC. Its translation: CSARGTPASDYGYTF.

This chain joins TRBV24-1 and TRBJ1-1, with no clear D. The V gene's germline CDR1 is KGHDR and CDR2 SFDVKD. The length of the CDR3 is 13 residues. V gave up 5 bases and J gave up 2 bases, with 8 bases separating them. CDR3 protein: CATSGRLNTEAFF. CDR3 nucleotides: TGTGCCACCAGTGGGAGACTTAACACTGAAGCTTTCTTT.

V usage is TRBV4-1 and J usage is TRBJ2-2; no definite D call. Germline V CDR1 and CDR2: MGHRA, YSYEKL. V was clipped by 2 bases and J by 3 bases, with 16 bases between them. The CDR3 is made up of 17 amino acids. DNA for the CDR3: TGCGCCAGCAGCCAATCGGGTCCGCGGTTCGACACCGGGGAGCTGTTTTTT. Protein: CASSQSGPRFDTGELFF.

The V and J genes are TRBV12-3 or TRBV12-4 and TRBJ2-2; 9 nucleotides align to TRBD2. With V trimmed by 5 bases and J by 6 bases, 10 bases remained unmatched. This CDR3 spans 16 amino acids. CDR3 in amino acids: CASSRRGGLSSGELFF. The CDR3 DNA is TGTGCCAGCAGTAGGCGGGGGGGCCTTTCGTCCGGGGAGCTGTTTTTT.